A selection of T cell receptor beta chains follows, all from one sample in a study of blood T cell repertoires in COVID-19. Some clones are missing from TCRdb's copy, which holds only in-frame ones; the method was immunoSEQ multiplex PCR. The data show 150,000 to 190,000 clones, with around 74% seen just once and roughly 3.6% held by the top ten. The specimen was peripheral blood. These receptors all stem from an elderly woman with acute or convalescent COVID-19. CDR3s include the opening cysteine and the closing phenylalanine or tryptophan. A D gene is named only where the DNA matches it firmly. Clone size is stated in some rows and not others, as once, few, many or a class when expanded.

j_call: TRBJ2-1; cdr3_length: 15; d_call: TRBD2; clone_size: few; v_call: TRBV9; cdr3_nt: TGTGCCAGTGGGGAGAGCGCGGGGGCCTACAATGAGCAGTTCTTC; cdr3_aa: CASGESAGAYNEQFF
j_call: TRBJ1-4; cdr3_length: 13; d_call: .; clone_size: .; v_call: TRBV5-1; cdr3_nt: TGCGCCAGCAGCGTAAACATTGGTGAAAAACTGTTTTTT; cdr3_aa: CASSVNIGEKLFF
j_call: TRBJ2-1; cdr3_length: 14; d_call: TRBD2; clone_size: .; v_call: TRBV4-2; cdr3_nt: TGTGCCAGCAGCTCCGGGACTAAGAACCGGGAGCAGTTCTTC; cdr3_aa: CASSSGTKNREQFF
j_call: TRBJ2-7; cdr3_length: 12; d_call: .; clone_size: .; v_call: TRBV7-9; cdr3_nt: TGTGCCAGCAGCCCAGTTTCCTACGAGCAGTACTTC; cdr3_aa: CASSPVSYEQYF
j_call: TRBJ2-7; cdr3_length: 13; d_call: TRBD1; clone_size: .; v_call: TRBV18; cdr3_nt: TGTGCCAGCTCAGGACAGGGCGGATACGAGCAGTACTTC; cdr3_aa: CASSGQGGYEQYF
j_call: TRBJ1-5; cdr3_length: 18; d_call: .; clone_size: .; v_call: TRBV12-1; cdr3_nt: TGTGCCAGCAGCTTTCCCCGCTTCGGCAGGAAAAGCAATCAGCCCCAGCATTTT; cdr3_aa: CASSFPRFGRKSNQPQHF
j_call: TRBJ2-5; cdr3_length: 15; d_call: TRBD2; clone_size: few; v_call: TRBV11-2; cdr3_nt: TGTGCCAGCAGCTTACTAGCGGGAGGTCGAGAGACCCAGTACTTC; cdr3_aa: CASSLLAGGRETQYF
j_call: TRBJ1-2; cdr3_length: 18; d_call: TRBD1; clone_size: .; v_call: TRBV5-1; cdr3_nt: TGCGCCAGCAGCTTGGGGGAAGGACAGGGGACCCCTAACTATGGCTACACCTTC; cdr3_aa: CASSLGEGQGTPNYGYTF
j_call: TRBJ2-3; cdr3_length: 17; d_call: TRBD1; clone_size: .; v_call: TRBV4-3; cdr3_nt: TGCGCCAGCAGCCAAGATGCAAAGGACAGGGGAGCAGATACGCAGTATTTT; cdr3_aa: CASSQDAKDRGADTQYF
j_call: TRBJ2-7; cdr3_length: 15; d_call: .; clone_size: .; v_call: TRBV6-2/TRBV6-3; cdr3_nt: TGTGCCAGCAGTTTTCAGGGGGGCCTAGCCTACGAGCAGTACTTC; cdr3_aa: CASSFQGGLAYEQYF
j_call: TRBJ2-5; cdr3_length: 16; d_call: .; clone_size: .; v_call: TRBV9; cdr3_nt: TGTGCCAGCAGCGTAGGGGCCAGCACGGAATTAGAGACCCAGTACTTC; cdr3_aa: CASSVGASTELETQYF
j_call: TRBJ2-7; cdr3_length: 15; d_call: TRBD1; clone_size: once; v_call: TRBV9; cdr3_nt: TGTGCCAGCAGCACGGGACAGGGGTCATTTTACGAGCAGTACTTC; cdr3_aa: CASSTGQGSFYEQYF
j_call: TRBJ2-3; cdr3_length: 15; d_call: TRBD2; clone_size: .; v_call: TRBV5-5; cdr3_nt: TGTGCCAGCAGCCTTAGCGGGAGCGGCACAGATACGCAGTATTTT; cdr3_aa: CASSLSGSGTDTQYF
j_call: TRBJ2-7; cdr3_length: 15; d_call: .; clone_size: .; v_call: TRBV5-1; cdr3_nt: TGCGCCAGCAGCGCTGGACTGACTTCTACCTACGAGCAGTACTTC; cdr3_aa: CASSAGLTSTYEQYF
j_call: TRBJ2-5; cdr3_length: 15; d_call: TRBD2; clone_size: .; v_call: TRBV7-3; cdr3_nt: TGTGCCAGCAGCCCACTACGGGGGGACCGAGAGACCCAGTACTTC; cdr3_aa: CASSPLRGDRETQYF
j_call: TRBJ2-2; cdr3_length: 14; d_call: .; clone_size: .; v_call: TRBV7-2; cdr3_nt: TGTGCCAGCAGCTTCTACAGGGAAACCGGGGAGCTGTTTTTT; cdr3_aa: CASSFYRETGELFF
j_call: TRBJ1-4; cdr3_length: 15; d_call: TRBD1; clone_size: .; v_call: TRBV15; cdr3_nt: TGTGCCACCAGCAACTACAGGGGGGTTAATGAAAAACTGTTTTTT; cdr3_aa: CATSNYRGVNEKLFF
j_call: TRBJ1-5; cdr3_length: 19; d_call: TRBD1; clone_size: .; v_call: TRBV19; cdr3_nt: TGTGCCAGTAGTCATACCGGGACAGGGGGCTTTATTAGCAATCAGCCCCAGCATTTT; cdr3_aa: CASSHTGTGGFISNQPQHF
j_call: TRBJ2-1; cdr3_length: 15; d_call: .; clone_size: .; v_call: TRBV11-2; cdr3_nt: TGTGCCAGCAGCTTGTGGGCTGACTCCTACAATGAGCAGTTCTTC; cdr3_aa: CASSLWADSYNEQFF
j_call: TRBJ1-1; cdr3_length: 14; d_call: .; clone_size: few; v_call: TRBV18; cdr3_nt: TGTGCCAGCTCCCCGGGGGGAACAAACACTGAAGCTTTCTTT; cdr3_aa: CASSPGGTNTEAFF
j_call: TRBJ1-5; cdr3_length: 14; d_call: .; clone_size: .; v_call: TRBV3-1/TRBV3-2; cdr3_nt: TGTGCCAGCAGCCAAGCTGGAGTCGGAAAGCCCCAGCATTTT; cdr3_aa: CASSQAGVGKPQHF
j_call: TRBJ1-4; cdr3_length: 15; d_call: TRBD1; clone_size: .; v_call: TRBV2; cdr3_nt: TGTGCCAGCAATAAATGGACAGGGAAGAATGAAAAACTGTTTTTT; cdr3_aa: CASNKWTGKNEKLFF
j_call: TRBJ2-2; cdr3_length: 16; d_call: .; clone_size: .; v_call: TRBV7-2; cdr3_nt: TGTGCCAGCAGCCCCTCGTTCCCAGGGGACACCGGGGAGCTGTTTTTT; cdr3_aa: CASSPSFPGDTGELFF
j_call: TRBJ1-1; cdr3_length: 19; d_call: TRBD1; clone_size: .; v_call: TRBV7-9; cdr3_nt: TGTGCCAGCAGCCCGACGATCCGGGACAGGCGTTCCCCGAAGTCTGAAGCTTTCTTT; cdr3_aa: CASSPTIRDRRSPKSEAFF
j_call: TRBJ1-1; cdr3_length: 13; d_call: .; clone_size: .; v_call: TRBV18; cdr3_nt: TGTGCCAGCTCAGAAAGCTCGAACACTGAAGCTTTCTTT; cdr3_aa: CASSESSNTEAFF
j_call: TRBJ2-1; cdr3_length: 18; d_call: TRBD2; clone_size: once; v_call: TRBV11-2; cdr3_nt: TGTGCCAGCAGCTTCCAACCTCTAGCGGGAGGGCCGGATAATGAGCAGTTCTTC; cdr3_aa: CASSFQPLAGGPDNEQFF
j_call: TRBJ2-1; cdr3_length: 16; d_call: TRBD2; clone_size: .; v_call: TRBV24-1; cdr3_nt: TGTGCCACCAGTGACTCTAGCGGGCGGACCTACAATGAGCAGTTCTTC; cdr3_aa: CATSDSSGRTYNEQFF
j_call: TRBJ1-2; cdr3_length: 17; d_call: TRBD1; clone_size: .; v_call: TRBV6-1; cdr3_nt: TGTGCCAGCAGTGACGCCCTTGGGACAGAGCTTAACTATGGCTACACCTTC; cdr3_aa: CASSDALGTELNYGYTF
j_call: TRBJ2-5; cdr3_length: 15; d_call: TRBD1; clone_size: .; v_call: TRBV27; cdr3_nt: TGTGCCAGCAGTTTACGACAGGGAGAACAAGAGACCCAGTACTTC; cdr3_aa: CASSLRQGEQETQYF
j_call: TRBJ1-2; cdr3_length: 14; d_call: TRBD1; clone_size: .; v_call: TRBV4-2; cdr3_nt: TGTGCCAGCAGCCAAGCGACAGGGGGCAGGGGCTACACCTTC; cdr3_aa: CASSQATGGRGYTF
j_call: TRBJ2-1; cdr3_length: 14; d_call: TRBD2; clone_size: once; v_call: TRBV2; cdr3_nt: TGTGCCAGCAGCCCCGGACTAGCGGGACTCGCCGAGTTCTTC; cdr3_aa: CASSPGLAGLAEFF
j_call: TRBJ1-1; cdr3_length: 14; d_call: TRBD1; clone_size: few; v_call: TRBV10-3; cdr3_nt: TGTGCCATCAGTGATAGTACGGGACAGGGGCTGGCTTTCTTT; cdr3_aa: CAISDSTGQGLAFF
j_call: TRBJ1-1; cdr3_length: 12; d_call: .; clone_size: once; v_call: TRBV3-1/TRBV3-2; cdr3_nt: TGTGCCAGCAGCCGGGACACCTTTTTGTCTTTCTTT; cdr3_aa: CASSRDTFLSFF
j_call: TRBJ2-1; cdr3_length: 13; d_call: .; clone_size: few; v_call: TRBV7-2; cdr3_nt: TGTGCCAGCAGCCTAAGAGGAGACAATGAGCAGTTCTTC; cdr3_aa: CASSLRGDNEQFF
j_call: TRBJ2-3; cdr3_length: 11; d_call: .; clone_size: .; v_call: TRBV20-1; cdr3_nt: TGCAGTGCATCAAGGGGGGATACGCAGTATTTT; cdr3_aa: CSASRGDTQYF
j_call: TRBJ1-2; cdr3_length: 15; d_call: TRBD1; clone_size: .; v_call: TRBV19; cdr3_nt: TGTGCCAGTAGTATAGTGCTTCAGGGGGTACTTGGCTACACCTTC; cdr3_aa: CASSIVLQGVLGYTF
j_call: TRBJ1-5; cdr3_length: 15; d_call: TRBD1; clone_size: .; v_call: TRBV11-2; cdr3_nt: TGTGCCAGCAGCCAAGACAGGGGAGGCAATCAGCCCCAGCATTTT; cdr3_aa: CASSQDRGGNQPQHF
j_call: TRBJ1-1; cdr3_length: 13; d_call: .; clone_size: .; v_call: TRBV14; cdr3_nt: TGTGCCAGCGCAAGACAGGTTAACACTGAAGCTTTCTTT; cdr3_aa: CASARQVNTEAFF
j_call: TRBJ2-5; cdr3_length: 17; d_call: TRBD2; clone_size: .; v_call: TRBV11-2; cdr3_nt: TGTGCCAGCAGCTCCGGACTAGCGGGATTTTTCGGGGAGACCCAGTACTTC; cdr3_aa: CASSSGLAGFFGETQYF
j_call: TRBJ1-1; cdr3_length: 14; d_call: .; clone_size: once; v_call: TRBV5-1; cdr3_nt: TGCGCCAGCAGCTTGGCTTCTGTGAACACTGAAGCTTTCTTT; cdr3_aa: CASSLASVNTEAFF
j_call: TRBJ2-5; cdr3_length: 15; d_call: TRBD2; clone_size: .; v_call: TRBV4-3; cdr3_nt: TGCGCCAGCAGCCACGGGACTAGCGGTCCAGAGACCCAGTACTTC; cdr3_aa: CASSHGTSGPETQYF
j_call: TRBJ2-1; cdr3_length: 17; d_call: .; clone_size: .; v_call: TRBV5-1; cdr3_nt: TGCGCCAGCAGCGTGGTAACTACTACTGACTTCTACAATGAGCAGTTCTTC; cdr3_aa: CASSVVTTTDFYNEQFF
j_call: TRBJ2-1; cdr3_length: 14; d_call: TRBD1; clone_size: .; v_call: TRBV6-5; cdr3_nt: TGTGCCAGCACGGCACAGGGGAAGGTGAATGAGCAGTTCTTC; cdr3_aa: CASTAQGKVNEQFF
j_call: TRBJ2-1; cdr3_length: 15; d_call: TRBD1; clone_size: .; v_call: TRBV18; cdr3_nt: TGTGCCAGCTCACCATGGGACAGCGAAAACAATGAGCAGTTCTTC; cdr3_aa: CASSPWDSENNEQFF
j_call: TRBJ1-2; cdr3_length: 13; d_call: .; clone_size: .; v_call: TRBV15; cdr3_nt: TGTGCCACCAGCAGAGTCGGCGGGGAGGGCTACACCTTC; cdr3_aa: CATSRVGGEGYTF
j_call: TRBJ2-7; cdr3_length: 15; d_call: TRBD1; clone_size: few; v_call: TRBV5-4; cdr3_nt: TGTGCCAGCAGCTTGGGGGGACAGGGGACCTACGAGCAGTACTTC; cdr3_aa: CASSLGGQGTYEQYF
j_call: TRBJ1-1; cdr3_length: 16; d_call: .; clone_size: .; v_call: TRBV5-4; cdr3_nt: TGTGCCAGCAGTCGTTCGGGTTCAGGACAGAACACTGAAGCTTTCTTT; cdr3_aa: CASSRSGSGQNTEAFF